This T cell receptor beta chain was recorded in a study of Graves' ophthalmopathy and Graves' hyperthyroidism. General study results and limits: Most expanded clonotypes in thyroid above 0.001 frequency also showed up in blood. Its predictions of ophthalmopathy progression gave the model almost 71% sensitivity and roughly 76% specificity.

There are 14 residues in the CDR3. Germline V CDR1 and CDR2: MRHNA, SNTAGT. V gave up 6 bases and J gave up 4 bases, with 14 bases separating them. Comment on this clonotype: The antigen is unknown.

Researchers took RNA transcripts and amplified TCR beta CDR3 regions from them. HTBI primers primed a first-round RT-PCR, and a second-round multiplex PCR followed. MiXCR, run by TCRdb on the multiplex PCR reads, gives a single entry per CDR3 protein. The sample consists of 650,000 to 900,000 distinct CDR3 sequences, roughly 40% of them appearing once. Enrollment excluded any patients with other autoimmune diseases, uncontrolled infections, pregnancy or lactation. Source material: peripheral blood. This TCR was sampled from an adult man with Graves' ophthalmopathy. The V call is TRBV6-4, the J call TRBJ2-3, with D possibly being TRBD2 (5 bases). The CDR3 nucleotides are TGTGCCAGCAGCCCGAACGTGGAGGCAGATACGCAGTATTTT. Its translation: CASSPNVEADTQYF.